This T cell receptor beta chain was captured in a study of blood T cell repertoires in COVID-19. Study-wide context: PBMCs, B-cell-depleted T cells, or T cells were the source of the cDNA or gDNA that made up the material.

The assay was immunoSEQ multiplex PCR, and TCRdb's table has in-frame clones only and misses some. The repertoire holds some 200,000 clones, about 88% seen once, with around 7% in the top ten. The V end lost 6 bases, the J end lost 2 bases, and 14 bases lay between the germline ends. This CDR3 comprises 15 residues. CDR1 is MNHEY and CDR2 is SVGAGI in the germline V gene. Sequencing used peripheral blood. This TCR came from a woman aged 80 or over in a cohort sampled during active or convalescent COVID-19. The chain is built from TRBV6-5 and TRBJ1-5; D possibly corresponds to TRBD1 (5 bases). DNA for the CDR3: TGTGCCAGCAGCCCCACGGGACTTGGCAATCAGCCCCAGCATTTT. This gives the protein CASSPTGLGNQPQHF.